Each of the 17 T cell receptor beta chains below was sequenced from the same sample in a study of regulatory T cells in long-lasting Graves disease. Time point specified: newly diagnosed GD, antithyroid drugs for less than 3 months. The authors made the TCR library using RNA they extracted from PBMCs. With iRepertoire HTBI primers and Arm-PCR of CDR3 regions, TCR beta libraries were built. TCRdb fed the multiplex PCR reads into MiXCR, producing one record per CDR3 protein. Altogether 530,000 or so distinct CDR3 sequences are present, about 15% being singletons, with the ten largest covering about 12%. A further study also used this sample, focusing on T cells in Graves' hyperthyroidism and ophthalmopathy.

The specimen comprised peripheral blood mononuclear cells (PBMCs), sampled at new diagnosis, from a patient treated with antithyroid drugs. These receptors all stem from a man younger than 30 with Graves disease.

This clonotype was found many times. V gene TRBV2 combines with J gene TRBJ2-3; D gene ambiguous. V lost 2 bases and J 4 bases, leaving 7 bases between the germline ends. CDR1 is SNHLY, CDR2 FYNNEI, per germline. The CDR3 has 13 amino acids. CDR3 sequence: CASSEREPDTQYF. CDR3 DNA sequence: TGTGCCAGCAGTGAAAGGGAACCAGATACGCAGTATTTT.

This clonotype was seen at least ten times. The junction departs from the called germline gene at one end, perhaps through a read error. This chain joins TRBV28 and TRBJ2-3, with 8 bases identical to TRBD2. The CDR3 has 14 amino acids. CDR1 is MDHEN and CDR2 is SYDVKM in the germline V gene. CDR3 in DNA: TGTGCCAGCAGTTTAGGCCGTAGCGGGACCCTCGAGGATTTT. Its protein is CASSLGRSGTLEDF.

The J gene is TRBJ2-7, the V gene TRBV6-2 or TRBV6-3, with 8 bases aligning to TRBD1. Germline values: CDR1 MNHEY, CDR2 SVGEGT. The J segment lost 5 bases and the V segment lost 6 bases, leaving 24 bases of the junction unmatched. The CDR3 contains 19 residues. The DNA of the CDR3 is TGTGCCAGCAGCCCATCATTCGGAGGGCCACAGGGGGTGCTGGACGAGCAGTACTTC. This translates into CASSPSFGGPQGVLDEQYF.

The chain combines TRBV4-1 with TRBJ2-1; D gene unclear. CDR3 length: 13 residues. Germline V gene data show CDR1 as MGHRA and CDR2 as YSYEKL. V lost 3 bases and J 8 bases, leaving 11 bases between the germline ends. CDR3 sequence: CASSHTRGDEQFF. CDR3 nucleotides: TGCGCCAGCAGCCATACCAGAGGAGATGAGCAGTTCTTC.

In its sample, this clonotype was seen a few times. Here the CDR3 reads CSVSDGGWEKLFF. CDR3 nucleotides: TGCAGCGTATCAGATGGGGGCTGGGAAAAACTGTTTTTT. This chain uses TRBV29-1 with TRBJ1-4; a weak D match, TRBD1 (6 bases). V lost 6 bases to trimming and J lost 8 bases, with 16 bases between them. The germline gives CDR1 SQVTM, CDR2 ANQGSEA. The CDR3 sequence is 13 residues long.

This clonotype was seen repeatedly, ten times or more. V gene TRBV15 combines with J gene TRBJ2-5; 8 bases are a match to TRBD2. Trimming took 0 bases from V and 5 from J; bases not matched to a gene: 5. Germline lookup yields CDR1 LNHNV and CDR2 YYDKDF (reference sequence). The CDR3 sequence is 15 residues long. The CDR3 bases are TGTGCCACCAGCAGAGATCTAGCGGGTCCGGAGACCCAGTACTTC. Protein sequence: CATSRDLAGPETQYF.

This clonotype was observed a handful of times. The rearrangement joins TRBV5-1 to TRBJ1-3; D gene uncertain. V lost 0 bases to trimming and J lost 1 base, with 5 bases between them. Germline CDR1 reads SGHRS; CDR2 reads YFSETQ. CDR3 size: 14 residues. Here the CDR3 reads CASSLGDSGNTIYF. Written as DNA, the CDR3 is TGCGCCAGCAGCTTGGGAGATTCTGGAAACACCATATATTTT. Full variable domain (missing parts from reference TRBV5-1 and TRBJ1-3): KAGVTQTPRYLIKTRGQQVTLSCSPISGHRSVSWYQQTPGQGLQFLFEYFSETQRNKGNFPGRFSGRQFSNSRSEMNVSTLELGDSALYLCASSLGDSGNTIYFGEGSWLTVV.

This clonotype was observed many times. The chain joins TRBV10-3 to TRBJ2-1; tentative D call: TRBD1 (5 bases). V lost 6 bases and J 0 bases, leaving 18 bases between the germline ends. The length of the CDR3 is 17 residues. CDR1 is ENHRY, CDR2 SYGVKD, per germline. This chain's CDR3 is CAIRPSSGSSSYNEQFF. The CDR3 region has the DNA TGTGCCATCAGGCCAAGCTCAGGGTCCTCCTCCTACAATGAGCAGTTCTTC.

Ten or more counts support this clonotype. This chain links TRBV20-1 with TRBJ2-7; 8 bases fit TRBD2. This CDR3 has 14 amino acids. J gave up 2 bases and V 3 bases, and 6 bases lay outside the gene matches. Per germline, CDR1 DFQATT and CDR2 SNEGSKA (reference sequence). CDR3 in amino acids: CSASISGSPYEQYF. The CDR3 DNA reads TGCAGTGCTAGTATCAGCGGGAGCCCCTACGAGCAGTACTTC.

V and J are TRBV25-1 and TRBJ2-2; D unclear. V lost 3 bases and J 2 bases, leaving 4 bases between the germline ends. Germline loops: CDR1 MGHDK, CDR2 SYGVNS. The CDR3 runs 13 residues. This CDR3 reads CASSDYNTGELFF. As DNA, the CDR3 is TGTGCCAGCAGTGATTACAACACCGGGGAGCTGTTTTTT.

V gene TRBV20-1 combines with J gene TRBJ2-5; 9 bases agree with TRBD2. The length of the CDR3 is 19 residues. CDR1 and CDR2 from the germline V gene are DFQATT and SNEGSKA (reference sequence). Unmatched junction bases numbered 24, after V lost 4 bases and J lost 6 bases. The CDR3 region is CSATKRSASGDPGWKTQYF. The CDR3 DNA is TGCAGTGCTACGAAGAGATCGGCTAGCGGGGACCCTGGTTGGAAGACCCAGTACTTC.

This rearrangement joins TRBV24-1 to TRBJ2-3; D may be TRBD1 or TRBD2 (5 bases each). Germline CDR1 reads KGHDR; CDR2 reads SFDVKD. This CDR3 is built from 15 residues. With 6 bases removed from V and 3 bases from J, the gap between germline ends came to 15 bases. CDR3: CATSRGEIVTDTQYF. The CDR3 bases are TGTGCCACCAGTCGGGGCGAGATCGTAACAGATACGCAGTATTTT.

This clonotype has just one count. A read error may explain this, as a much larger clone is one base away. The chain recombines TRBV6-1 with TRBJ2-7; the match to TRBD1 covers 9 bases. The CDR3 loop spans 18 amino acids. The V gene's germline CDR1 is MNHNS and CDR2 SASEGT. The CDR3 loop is CASSNLTGGLTHSYEQCF. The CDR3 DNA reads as TGTGCCAGCAGTAATCTCACAGGGGGCTTAACTCATTCCTACGAGCAGTGCTTC.

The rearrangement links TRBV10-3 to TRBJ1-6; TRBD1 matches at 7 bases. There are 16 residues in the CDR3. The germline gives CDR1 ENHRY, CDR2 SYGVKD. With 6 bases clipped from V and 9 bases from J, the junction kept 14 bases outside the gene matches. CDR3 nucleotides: TGTGCCATCAGCGGACAGGACGTGGACCGAAGTTCACCCCTCCACTTT. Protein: CAISGQDVDRSSPLHF.

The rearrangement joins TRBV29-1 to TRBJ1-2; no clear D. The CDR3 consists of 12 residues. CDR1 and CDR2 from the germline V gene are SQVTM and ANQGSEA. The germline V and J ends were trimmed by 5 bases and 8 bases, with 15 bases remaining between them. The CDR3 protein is CSVYRAPLGYTF. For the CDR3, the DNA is TGCAGCGTTTACCGGGCCCCTTTAGGCTACACCTTC.

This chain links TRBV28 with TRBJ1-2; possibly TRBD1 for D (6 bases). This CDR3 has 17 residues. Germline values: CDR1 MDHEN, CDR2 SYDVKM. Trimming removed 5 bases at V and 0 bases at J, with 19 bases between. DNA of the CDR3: TGTGCCAGCAGTCGGGGGTTTGGGGGGGCTGCTAACTATGGCTACACCTTC. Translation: CASSRGFGGAANYGYTF.

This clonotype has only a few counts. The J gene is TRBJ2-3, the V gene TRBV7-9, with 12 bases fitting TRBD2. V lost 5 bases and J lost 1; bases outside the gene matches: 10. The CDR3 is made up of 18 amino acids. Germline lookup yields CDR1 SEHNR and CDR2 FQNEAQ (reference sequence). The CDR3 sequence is CASSAPTRLAGGTDTQYF. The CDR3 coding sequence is TGTGCCAGCAGCGCACCGACTCGACTAGCGGGAGGCACAGATACGCAGTATTTT.